The clone carrying this TCR beta chain has more than one count but fewer than ten. This specimen comes from a study of human T cells and chemical hapten exposure. Per the germline V gene, CDR1 is MNHEY and CDR2 is SVGEGT. The ends lost 7 bases at V and 1 base at J; junction bases unmatched: 7. CDR3 length equals 15 residues. Each CDR3 protein gets one entry after TCRdb re-called the RACE reads with MiXCR. The sample holds about 42,000 distinct CDR3 sequences, approximately 13% seen once. Time point given: pre-sensitization, week 0. The treatment was: therapeutic diphenylcyclopropenone sensitization with weekly scalp DPC.

The source is a woman in her thirties with alopecia areata. Some clones in this sample may be carry-over from other donors' samples. The source material was whole blood, sampled in connection with sensitization to the hapten diphenylcyclopropenone (DPC). The V call is TRBV6-2 or TRBV6-3, the J call TRBJ1-1; 9 bases align to TRBD1. In nucleotides, the CDR3 is TGTGCCAGCACTAAACAGGGGGCAGGGAACACTGAAGCTTTCTTT. It translates to CASTKQGAGNTEAFF.